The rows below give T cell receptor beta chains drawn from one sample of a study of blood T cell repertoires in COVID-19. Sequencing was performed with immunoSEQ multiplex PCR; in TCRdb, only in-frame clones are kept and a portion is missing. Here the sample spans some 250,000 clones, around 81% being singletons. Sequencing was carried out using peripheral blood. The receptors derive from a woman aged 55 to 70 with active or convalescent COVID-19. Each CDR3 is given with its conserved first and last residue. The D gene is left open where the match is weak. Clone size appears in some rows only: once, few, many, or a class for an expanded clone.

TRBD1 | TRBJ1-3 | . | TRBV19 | TGTGCCAGTAGCTTCTACAGGGGAATAGTAAACACCATATATTTT | CASSFYRGIVNTIYF
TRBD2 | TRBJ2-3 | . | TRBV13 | TGTGCCAGCAGCATTCGGACTAGCGGGGGGGGAACAGATACGCAGTATTTT | CASSIRTSGGGTDTQYF
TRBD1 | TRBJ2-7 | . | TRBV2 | TGTGCCAGCAAAGGGACAGGGGGCAACGAGCAGTACTTC | CASKGTGGNEQYF
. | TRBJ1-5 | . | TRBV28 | TGTGCCAGCAGCCCCGGCGGGGCCAGCAATCAGCCCCAGCATTTT | CASSPGGASNQPQHF
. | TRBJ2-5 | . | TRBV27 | TGTGCCAGCAGTTTAAGTTACAGGTCCCAAGAGACCCAGTACTTC | CASSLSYRSQETQYF
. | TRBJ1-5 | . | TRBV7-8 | TGTGCCAGCAGCCGGGGGACACTTTATAGCAATCAGCCCCAGCATTTT | CASSRGTLYSNQPQHF
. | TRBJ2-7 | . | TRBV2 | TGTGCCAGCAGCCGTTTCGAGCAGTACTTC | CASSRFEQYF
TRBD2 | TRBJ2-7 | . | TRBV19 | TGTGCCAGTAGTGTTTCGACTAGCGGGGCCTACGAGCAGTACTTC | CASSVSTSGAYEQYF
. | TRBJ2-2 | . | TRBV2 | TGTGCCAGCAGTGAGCCGGGAACGGTCCGGGAGCTGTTTTTT | CASSEPGTVRELFF
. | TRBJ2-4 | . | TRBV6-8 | TGTGCCAGCAGTTCTGGGGGCCTAAACATTCAGTACTTC | CASSSGGLNIQYF
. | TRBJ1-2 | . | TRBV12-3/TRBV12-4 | TGTGCCAGCCTGGCAGGGCAAGGCTACACCTTC | CASLAGQGYTF
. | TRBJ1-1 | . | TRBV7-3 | TGTGCCAGCAGCTTAGAGGCGGGACCGCAAACCAAAGCTTTCTTT | CASSLEAGPQTKAFF
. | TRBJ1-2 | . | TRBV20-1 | TGCAGTGCTAGTCCCCCTAAAATGACAGGACGCGCCTATGGCTACACCTTC | CSASPPKMTGRAYGYTF
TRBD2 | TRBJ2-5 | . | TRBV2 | TGTGCCAGCAGCGGGACTAGCGGGGGTTTGGGAGAGACCCAGTACTTC | CASSGTSGGLGETQYF
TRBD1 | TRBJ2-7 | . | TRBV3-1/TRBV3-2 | TGTGCCAGCAGCCCCCGGACAGGCTCCTACGAGCAGTACTTC | CASSPRTGSYEQYF
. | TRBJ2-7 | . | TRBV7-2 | TGTGCCAGCAGCTTAGGCAGGGCTCCCTACGAGCAGTACTTC | CASSLGRAPYEQYF
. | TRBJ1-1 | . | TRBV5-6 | TGTGCCAGCAGCTTGGTGGCGGTGAACACTGAAGCTTTCTTT | CASSLVAVNTEAFF
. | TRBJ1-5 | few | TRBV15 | TGTGCCACCAGGCCCCGAGGGGAGGGCAATCAGCCCCAGCATTTT | CATRPRGEGNQPQHF
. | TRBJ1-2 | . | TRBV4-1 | TGCGCCAGCAGCCATACAAGTGCGGGGTTTAACTATGGCTACACCTTC | CASSHTSAGFNYGYTF
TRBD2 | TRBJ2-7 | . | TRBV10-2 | TGCGCCAGCAGTGAGGGGGGGGTAACACACGAGCAGTACTTC | CASSEGGVTHEQYF
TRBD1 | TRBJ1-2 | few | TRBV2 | TGTGCCAGCAATCGGGACAGGGGGATGGGCTATGGCTACACCTTC | CASNRDRGMGYGYTF
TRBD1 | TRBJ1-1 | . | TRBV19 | TGTGCCAGTACGAGGACAGGGAAGCAGAAAGGGAACACTGAAGCTTTCTTT | CASTRTGKQKGNTEAFF
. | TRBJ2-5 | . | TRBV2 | TGTGCCAGCAGGTTGCAGGGTGGGGAGACCCAGTACTTC | CASRLQGGETQYF
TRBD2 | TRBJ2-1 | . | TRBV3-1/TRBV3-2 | TGTGCCAGCAGCCAAAGGGGACTAGCGGCCACTACGATTGAGCAGTTCTTC | CASSQRGLAATTIEQFF
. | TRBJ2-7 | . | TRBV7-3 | TGTGCCAGCAGCTTCGGCAGGTACTACGAGCAGTACTTC | CASSFGRYYEQYF
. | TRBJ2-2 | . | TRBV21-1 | TGTGCCAGCAGCAAAGAGGCTAGCGGGGGGGCCAACACCGGGGAGCTGTTTTTT | CASSKEASGGANTGELFF
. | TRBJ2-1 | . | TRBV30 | TGTGCCTGGAGTGTACAGGGTAGCTCTTACAATGAGCAGTTCTTC | CAWSVQGSSYNEQFF
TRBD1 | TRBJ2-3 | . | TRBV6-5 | TGTGCCAGCAGAGAGGACAGGGCCGGAACAGATACGCAGTATTTT | CASREDRAGTDTQYF
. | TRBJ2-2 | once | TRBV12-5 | TGTGCTAGTGGACCACTTTCCACCGGGGAGCTGTTTTTT | CASGPLSTGELFF
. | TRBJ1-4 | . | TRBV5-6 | TGTGCCAGCAGCTTGGGCGGGTTCGGTGAAAAACTGTTTTTT | CASSLGGFGEKLFF
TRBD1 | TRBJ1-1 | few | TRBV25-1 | TGTGCCAGCAGTCAGACAGGGATGAACACTGAAGCTTTCTTT | CASSQTGMNTEAFF
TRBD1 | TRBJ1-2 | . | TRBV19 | TGTGCCAGTAAAGAAGACCCGGGACAGTCAAACTATGGCTACACCTTC | CASKEDPGQSNYGYTF
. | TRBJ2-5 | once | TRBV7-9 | TGTGCCAGCAGCTCCAAAAGCCACGAAAAAGAGACCCAGTACTTC | CASSSKSHEKETQYF
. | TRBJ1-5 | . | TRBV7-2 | TGTGCCAGCAGCTTAGACGAGGTGGGGCAGGGTAGCAATCAGCCCCAGCATTTT | CASSLDEVGQGSNQPQHF
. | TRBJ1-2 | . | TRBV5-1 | TGCGCCAGCAGCTTGGCCGGGGGAGCTAACTATGGCTACACCTTC | CASSLAGGANYGYTF
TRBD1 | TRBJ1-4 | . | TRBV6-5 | TGTGCCAGCAGTAACAGGGGGATGGCTAATGAAAAACTGTTTTTT | CASSNRGMANEKLFF
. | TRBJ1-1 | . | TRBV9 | TGTGCCAGCAGCGTAGGCGACAGGACGAACACTGAAGCTTTCTTT | CASSVGDRTNTEAFF
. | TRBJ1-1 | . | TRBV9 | TGTGCCAGCAGCGTAGTCCCACGGGGGGCCTCTGAAGCTTTCTTT | CASSVVPRGASEAFF
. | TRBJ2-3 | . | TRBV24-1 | TGTGCCACCAGTGCCGGCACAGATACGCAGTATTTT | CATSAGTDTQYF
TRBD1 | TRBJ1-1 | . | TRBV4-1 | TGCGCCAGCAGCCAAGGACAGGGGGCGCGGGGCACTGAAGCTTTCTTT | CASSQGQGARGTEAFF
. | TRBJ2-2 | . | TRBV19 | TGTGCCAGTAGTTACAGGTTCGCTGGCACCGGGGAGCTGTTTTTT | CASSYRFAGTGELFF